The next 20 T cell receptor beta chains were all read from a single sample in a study of CD8 T cells in ankylosing spondylitis (dated by TCRdb to the late 2010s). What the authors observed across the whole study: A TCR beta motif made up of several highly homologous amino acid variants appeared to be characteristic of blood from ankylosing spondylitis patients.

The library was built by means of 5' RACE. The run used an Illumina HiSeq 2500. TCRdb reran the public reads through fastp at Q25 and MiXCR, keeping productive beta chains. Every distinct CDR3 protein forms one entry, paired with its most common genes and DNA. A total of 400,000 or so distinct CDR3 sequences appear in this sample, roughly a quarter of them only once. Roughly 0.8% of the sample is in the top ten clones. These TCRs' antigens remain unknown. Input material: blood, either unsorted or a sorted T cell fraction (not recorded which). The receptors were sampled from a male donor with ankylosing spondylitis.

The V and J genes are TRBV7-2 and TRBJ1-6; the match to TRBD1 covers 7 bases. CDR3 size: 15 residues. Germline V gives CDR1 SGHTA, CDR2 FQGNSA. The V and J ends lost 4 bases and 11 bases, in that order; junction bases with no gene match: 11. CDR3 sequence reads: CASSSRQGVMAPLHF. CDR3 coding DNA: TGTGCCAGCAGCTCCCGACAGGGCGTGATGGCACCCCTCCACTTT.

This clonotype appeared a few times. V gene TRBV24-1 combines with J gene TRBJ2-1, with 14 bases fitting TRBD2. V gave up 3 bases and J gave up 5 bases; unmatched junction bases: 5. This CDR3 is 17 amino acids long. Germline CDR1 and CDR2: KGHDR and SFDVKD. The chain's CDR3 is CATSDHRLAGGHNEQFF. The CDR3 DNA reads as TGTGCCACCAGTGATCACAGACTAGCGGGAGGGCACAATGAGCAGTTCTTC.

Concerning this clonotype: One junction end disagrees with the germline gene, perhaps due to a read error. The chain links TRBV7-9 to TRBJ2-1; D unresolved. This CDR3 spans 12 amino acids. CDR1 is SEHNR and CDR2 is FQNEAQ in the germline V gene (reference sequence). CDR3 bases: TGTGCCAGCAACTTAGGTACCTCGCAGCAGTTCTTC. It yields the protein CASNLGTSQQFF.

This clonotype was seen a handful of times. V gene TRBV7-8 combines with J gene TRBJ2-3, with D possibly TRBD2 on 6 matching bases. V was shortened by 5 bases and J by 0 bases, with 21 bases between the two germline ends. The CDR3 contains 18 residues. CDR1 is SGHVS and CDR2 is FQNEAQ in the germline V gene. Here the CDR3 reads CASSPRREGYFSTDTQYF. CDR3 nucleotide sequence: TGTGCCAGCAGCCCCCGGAGGGAAGGATACTTCAGCACAGATACGCAGTATTTT.

The sample holds one count of this clonotype. This chain links TRBV11-2 with TRBJ2-7; 7 bases are a match to TRBD1. Looked up from germline, CDR1 is SGHAT and CDR2 is FQNNGV. V gave up 11 bases and J gave up 4 bases; unmatched junction bases: 14. The CDR3 length is 14 residues. The CDR3 is CARSGTVTLYEQYF. The DNA for the CDR3 is TGTGCCCGATCTGGGACAGTCACCCTGTACGAGCAGTACTTC.

This clonotype was picked up a small number of times. This rearrangement joins TRBV5-1 to TRBJ1-5; perhaps TRBD1 as D (6 bases). CDR3 size: 15 residues. V lost 1 base and J lost 7, with 15 bases in between. Germline V lookup: CDR1 SGHRS, CDR2 YFSETQ. CDR3 loop: CASSLIPGEGQPQHF. The CDR3 nucleotides are TGCGCCAGCAGCTTGATACCAGGGGAGGGCCAGCCCCAGCATTTT.

The V gene is TRBV3-1, the J gene TRBJ2-1; D gene ambiguous. Germline CDR1 reads LGHDT; CDR2 reads YNNKEL (reference sequence). The CDR3 is made up of 12 amino acids. V lost 5 bases, J lost 6 bases, and 8 bases lay in between. The CDR3 region has the DNA TGTGCCAGCAGCATAAAACTCAATGAGCAGTTCTTC. As protein: CASSIKLNEQFF.

This clonotype was seen a few times. This sequence joins TRBV12-3 or TRBV12-4 and TRBJ2-2; D remains unclear. V dropped 1 base and J dropped 6 bases, with 6 bases sitting between them. There are 13 residues in the CDR3. The CDR3 DNA reads as TGTGCCAGCAGTTTAGATGGTCCCGGGGAGCTGTTTTTT. Encoded protein: CASSLDGPGELFF.

The sample holds one count of this clonotype. The CDR3 loop reads CASSLIAGEGEDTQYF. The CDR3 nucleotides are TGCGCCAGCAGCCTTATAGCGGGAGAGGGTGAAGATACGCAGTATTTT. This sequence joins TRBV5-1 and TRBJ2-3; 9 nucleotides align to TRBD2. V trimming: 4 bases; J trimming: 5 bases; junction bases outside the gene matches: 11. The V gene's germline CDR1 is SGHRS and CDR2 YFSETQ. This CDR3 is 16 amino acids long.

This clonotype was recorded once. J is TRBJ1-5 and V is TRBV7-2, with TRBD1 as a possible D gene (5 bases). The CDR3 has 14 amino acids. Germline V gene data show CDR1 as SGHTA and CDR2 as FQGNSA. V was clipped by 2 bases and J by 5 bases, with 10 bases between them. This CDR3 is CASSLWGRDQPQHF. DNA of the CDR3: TGTGCCAGCAGCTTATGGGGCAGGGATCAGCCCCAGCATTTT.

This clonotype was detected a few times. The chain recombines TRBV6-1 with TRBJ2-7; 7 bases agree with TRBD1. The CDR3 runs to 13 residues. Germline CDR1 and CDR2: MNHNS and SASEGT. Losses at the gene ends were 5 bases for V and 3 bases for J; bases not matched to a gene: 4. CDR3 amino acids: CASSPGQRYEQYF. CDR3 nucleotide sequence: TGTGCCAGCAGTCCGGGACAGCGCTACGAGCAGTACTTC.

In its sample, this clonotype was seen a few times. This chain links TRBV12-3 or TRBV12-4 with TRBJ2-3; TRBD1 aligns across 9 bases. The CDR3 has 16 residues. Trimming removed 2 bases from V and 1 base from J; junction bases left unmatched: 4. The DNA of the CDR3 is TGTGCCAGCAGTTTATTCCGGACAGGGGGCACAGATACGCAGTATTTT. Its protein product is CASSLFRTGGTDTQYF.

The V call is TRBV24-1, the J call TRBJ2-7; no firm D call. Germline CDR1 KGHDR, CDR2 SFDVKD. The CDR3 is 12 residues long. V dropped 8 bases and J dropped 3 bases, with 10 bases sitting between them. The CDR3 DNA follows: TGTGCCACCATGGAACCCGACTACGAGCAGTACGTC. Translated, it gives CATMEPDYEQYV.

The chain recombines TRBV7-2 with TRBJ2-5; the D gene is possibly TRBD1 (5 bases). The CDR3 loop spans 14 amino acids. Per germline, CDR1 SGHTA and CDR2 FQGNSA. The V end lost 4 bases, the J end lost 2 bases, and 11 bases lay between the germline ends. The CDR3, as DNA: TGTGCCAGCAGCTCACGACAGTCTCAAGAGACCCAGTACTTC. Translation: CASSSRQSQETQYF.

This clonotype occurred a few times. J is TRBJ2-5 and V is TRBV3-1, with D perhaps TRBD1 (5 bases). Trimming shortened V by 1 base and J by 4 bases, and 16 bases separated the two germline ends. The CDR3 runs to 16 residues. Germline assignment: CDR1 LGHDT and CDR2 YNNKEL (reference sequence). CDR3 nucleotide sequence: TGTGCCAGCAGCCAAGGTGGGGCCGCACAGGCAGAGACCCAGTACTTC. Protein: CASSQGGAAQAETQYF.

This clonotype was seen ten or more times. A read error may account for a junction end that differs from germline. The rearrangement joins TRBV7-2 to TRBJ2-3; 13 bases match TRBD2. There are 15 residues in the CDR3. Germline values: CDR1 SGHTA, CDR2 FQGNSA. CDR3 nucleotides: TGCGCCAGCAGCTTGACTAGCGGGAGGACAGATACGCAGTATTTT. Translating gives CASSLTSGRTDTQYF.

This chain links TRBV20-1 with TRBJ2-7; 9 bases fit TRBD2. Germline-derived CDR1 and CDR2 are DFQATT and SNEGSKA (reference sequence). V was clipped by 3 bases and J by 6 bases; unmatched bases: 9. The CDR3 extends over 14 amino acids. The CDR3 spells CSASYSGSWGEQYF. The CDR3 nucleotides are TGCAGTGCTAGTTATAGCGGGAGCTGGGGCGAGCAGTACTTC.

J is TRBJ2-3 and V is TRBV7-2; 9 bases are shared with TRBD2. The CDR3 has 16 residues. CDR1 SGHTA and CDR2 FQGNSA come from the germline V gene. After removal of 5 bases from V and 1 base from J, the junction contained 7 bases not matched to a gene. The CDR3 is CASSPRGRAGTDTQYF. Written as DNA, the CDR3 is TGTGCCAGCAGCCCCCGCGGGAGGGCTGGCACAGATACGCAGTATTTT.

This clonotype came up a few times. The chain couples TRBV19 to TRBJ2-3, with 7 bases identical to TRBD2. V shed 6 bases, J shed 0 bases, and the junction held 6 bases outside the gene matches. This CDR3 comprises 15 residues. Germline CDR1 and CDR2: LNHDA and SQIVND (reference sequence). CDR3 DNA: TGTGCCAGTAGGGCGGGAGAAAAGAGCACAGATACGCAGTATTTT. Translating gives CASRAGEKSTDTQYF.

The rearrangement links TRBV20-1 to TRBJ2-1; the match to TRBD2 covers 12 bases. This CDR3 contains 16 residues. The germline V gene encodes CDR1 DFQATT and CDR2 SNEGSKA (reference sequence). V was pared by 6 bases and J by 6 bases, with 12 bases of the junction left unmatched. The CDR3 DNA sequence: TGCAGTGCACCCCGGGGGGGACTAGCGGGTGTCAATGAGCAGTTCTTC. Protein: CSAPRGGLAGVNEQFF.